These 30 T cell receptor beta chains came from one sample sequenced in a study of CD8 T cells in Susac syndrome. RNA was extracted with the RNeasy kit, and a quantity of roughly 0.5 to 1 ug was reverse transcribed using random hexamers. TCRdb itself ran the immunoSEQ multiplex PCR reads through MiXCR, one entry per CDR3 protein. There are approximately 120,000 distinct CDR3 sequences in the sample; around 94% occur only once, and less than 0.25% lies in the top ten. The sequenced sample consisted of CD8+ T cells from PBMCs. Receptors were obtained from a human donor with Susac syndrome.

The gene calls are TRBV4-1 and TRBJ2-1; 11 positions agree with TRBD1. The CDR3 spans 15 residues. Germline CDR1 MGHRA, CDR2 YSYEKL. Trimming took 4 bases from V and 6 from J; bases not matched to a gene: 5. The CDR3 loop reads CASSPWTGGINEQFF. The CDR3 DNA sequence: TGCGCCAGCAGCCCGTGGACAGGGGGCATCAATGAGCAGTTCTTC.

CDR3 sequence: CSARTPTDTQYF. DNA of the CDR3: TGCAGTGCTAGGACCCCCACAGATACGCAGTATTTT. The rearrangement joins TRBV20-1 to TRBJ2-3; no firm D call. The V end was cut by 3 bases, the J end by 2 bases, with 6 bases between. Germline CDR1 reads DFQATT; CDR2 reads SNEGSKA (reference sequence). The CDR3 totals 12 residues.

The chain joins TRBV7-9 to TRBJ1-1; D may be TRBD1 (5 bases). The germline V gene has CDR1 SEHNR and CDR2 FQNEAQ (reference sequence). The CDR3 has 16 residues. V was clipped by 0 bases and J by 6 bases, with 17 bases between them. The CDR3 nucleotides read TGTGCCAGCAGCTTAGCGGGGCAGGGCTGGTACGCTGAAGCTTTCTTT. This translates into CASSLAGQGWYAEAFF.

The V and J genes are TRBV3-1 and TRBJ2-3; a possible D gene is TRBD2 (6 bases). Germline CDR1 is LGHDT and CDR2 is YNNKEL (reference sequence). The CDR3 contains 13 residues. Trimming left V 1 base short and J 5 bases short, with 7 bases between. The CDR3 sequence: CASSQGRGDTQYF. The CDR3 region has the DNA TGTGCCAGCAGCCAAGGGAGGGGAGATACGCAGTATTTT.

The chain carries TRBV12-3 or TRBV12-4 and TRBJ1-6, with TRBD1 matching over 8 bases. The ends lost 4 bases at V and 6 bases at J; junction bases unmatched: 14. This CDR3 spans 18 amino acids. The DNA of the CDR3 is TGTGCCAGCAGTTCTCAAAGCCCAGGGGGCCAGGTTAATTCACCCCTCCACTTT. Protein sequence: CASSSQSPGGQVNSPLHF.

This chain links TRBV12-3 or TRBV12-4 with TRBJ1-2; D not resolved. The CDR3 length is 13 residues. The germline V and J ends were trimmed by 6 bases and 6 bases, with 14 bases remaining between them. For the CDR3, the DNA is TGTGCCAGCAGCCCCGGTGGCGGGAATGGCTACACCTTC. As protein: CASSPGGGNGYTF.

CDR3 sequence reads: CASSPDGVSGANVLTF. CDR3 nucleotide sequence: TGTGCCAGCAGCCCCGACGGTGTATCTGGGGCCAACGTCCTGACTTTC. The chain employs TRBV13 and TRBJ2-6; D gene uncertain. Germline V lookup: CDR1 PRHDT, CDR2 FYEKMQ (reference sequence). The CDR3 loop spans 16 amino acids. Trimming took 5 bases from V and 1 from J, leaving 12 bases between them.

This chain uses TRBV12-3 or TRBV12-4 with TRBJ2-3, with D unclear. The CDR3 runs 13 residues. The ends were cut back, 3 bases at V and 1 base at J, with 5 bases in the middle. For the CDR3, the DNA is TGTGCCAGCAGTTTCCTTGGCACAGATACGCAGTATTTT. It is translated as CASSFLGTDTQYF.

The chain joins TRBV6-1 to TRBJ1-1, with D unclear. V lost 3 bases and J 4 bases, leaving 6 bases between the germline ends. This CDR3 comprises 12 residues. CDR1 MNHNS and CDR2 SASEGT come from the germline V gene. The CDR3 here is CASSEAATEAFF. The CDR3 nucleotides are TGTGCCAGCAGTGAGGCAGCCACTGAAGCTTTCTTT.

In this sample, this clonotype turned up once. This chain uses TRBV19 with TRBJ2-1, with 8 bases matching TRBD1. The CDR3 runs 15 residues. Germline V gives CDR1 LNHDA, CDR2 SQIVND (reference sequence). V shed 6 bases and J 6 bases; nucleotides not matched to a gene: 10. In DNA, the CDR3 is TGTGCCAGTAGCCCGGGGCAGGGGGCCCCCAATGAGCAGTTCTTC. Protein: CASSPGQGAPNEQFF.

The rearrangement joins TRBV12-3 or TRBV12-4 to TRBJ1-2, with a possible D match to TRBD1 (6 bases). The CDR3 runs to 14 residues. Trimming removed 3 bases at V and 5 bases at J, with 13 bases between. CDR3 residues: CASSFQGNLYGYTF. The CDR3 coding sequence is TGTGCCAGCAGTTTTCAGGGGAACTTATATGGCTACACCTTC.

The genes are TRBV2 and TRBJ2-7; D uncertain. The germline V and J ends were trimmed by 2 bases and 4 bases, with 6 bases remaining between them. CDR1 is SNHLY and CDR2 is FYNNEI in the germline V gene. The CDR3 covers 12 residues. The CDR3 bases are TGTGCCAGCAGTGAAACACCTTACGAGCAGTACTTC. This sequence encodes CASSETPYEQYF.

The chain joins TRBV4-1 to TRBJ2-2; D remains unclear. The CDR3 has 14 residues. Trimming removed 3 bases from V and 3 bases from J, with 8 bases in between. From germline, CDR1 is MGHRA and CDR2 YSYEKL. CDR3 sequence: CASSHDTYTGELFF. In DNA form, the CDR3 reads TGCGCCAGCAGCCATGACACCTACACCGGGGAGCTGTTTTTT.

The gene calls are TRBV25-1 and TRBJ1-1; maybe TRBD1 (6 bases). Trimming pared 1 base from V and 11 bases from J, leaving 14 bases between. Per the germline V gene, CDR1 is MGHDK and CDR2 is SYGVNS. This CDR3 has 13 amino acids. CDR3 residues: CASSESTGSKAFF. The CDR3 bases are TGTGCCAGCAGTGAATCGACAGGTAGTAAGGCTTTCTTT.

The chain's CDR3 is CASSSPENLSGGLSTGELFF. The CDR3 coding sequence is TGTGCCAGCAGCTCCCCCGAAAACCTTAGCGGGGGGTTAAGCACCGGGGAGCTGTTTTTT. This sequence joins TRBV7-3 and TRBJ2-2; 10 bases align to TRBD2. Germline loops: CDR1 SGHTA, CDR2 FQGTGA. The CDR3 runs 20 residues. The junction had 18 bases not matched to a gene; V was cut back by 4 bases and J by 4 bases.

This chain connects TRBV20-1 to TRBJ1-2, with TRBD1 matching over 7 bases. Per the germline V gene, CDR1 is DFQATT and CDR2 is SNEGSKA (reference sequence). The CDR3 runs 16 residues. Losses at the gene ends were 0 bases for V and 1 base for J; bases not matched to a gene: 8. CDR3 region: CSARDRAGGINYGYTF. CDR3 DNA: TGCAGTGCTAGAGATCGGGCAGGGGGTATTAACTATGGCTACACCTTC.

V and J are TRBV7-6 and TRBJ2-6; D is perhaps TRBD1 (6 bases). The length of the CDR3 is 16 residues. The V and J ends lost 3 bases and 2 bases respectively, with 11 bases between them. Per the germline V gene, CDR1 is SGHVS and CDR2 is FNYEAQ. Written as DNA, the CDR3 is TGTGCCAGCAGCTTGGGTACAGGGACTGGGGCCAACGTCCTGACTTTC. Its protein is CASSLGTGTGANVLTF.

This clonotype was counted only a few times. The chain uses TRBV2 and TRBJ2-1; 13 nucleotides line up with TRBD2. Germline lookup yields CDR1 SNHLY and CDR2 FYNNEI. The CDR3 consists of 15 residues. The ends lost 5 bases at V and 6 bases at J; junction bases unmatched: 4. The CDR3 DNA sequence: TGTGCCAGCAGTCCCACTAGCGGGGGGGCCAATGAGCAGTTCTTC. It translates to CASSPTSGGANEQFF.

The rearrangement uses TRBV10-2 and TRBJ2-4; D remains ambiguous. This CDR3 comprises 14 residues. Trimming stripped 4 bases from V and 0 bases from J, with 7 bases between. Germline lookup yields CDR1 WSHSY and CDR2 SAAADI. The CDR3 coding sequence is TGCGCCAGCAGTGGGCCACTAGCCAAAAACATTCAGTACTTC. Translation gives CASSGPLAKNIQYF.

DNA of the CDR3: TGTGCCAGCAGTTCGAGAGTGGTCGGAACTTTCTTT. Residues: CASSSRVVGTFF. This rearrangement joins TRBV28 to TRBJ1-1; D is undetermined. CDR3 size: 12 residues. Germline V gives CDR1 MDHEN, CDR2 SYDVKM. V lost 4 bases to trimming and J lost 12 bases, with 15 bases between them.

The chain recombines TRBV15 with TRBJ2-1; D gene ambiguous. Between the trimmed V and J ends, which lost 6 bases and 8 bases, there was a span of 20 bases. The CDR3 has 15 amino acids. Germline assignment: CDR1 LNHNV and CDR2 YYDKDF (reference sequence). The CDR3 protein is CATRPGVSVDDEQFF. The CDR3, as DNA: TGTGCCACCAGACCCGGCGTATCGGTGGACGATGAGCAGTTCTTC.

J is TRBJ2-3 and V is TRBV6-5; 7 nucleotides agree with TRBD2. This CDR3 comprises 18 residues. Looked up from germline, CDR1 is MNHEY and CDR2 is SVGAGI. After removal of 2 bases from V and 3 bases from J, the junction contained 14 bases not matched to a gene. The CDR3 protein is CASSYPAGWAVTTDTQYF. The CDR3, as DNA: TGTGCCAGCAGTTACCCAGCGGGGTGGGCAGTAACGACAGATACGCAGTATTTT.

This clonotype has only one observation. This chain uses TRBV2 with TRBJ1-2; possibly TRBD1 for D (6 bases). In germline, CDR1 is SNHLY, CDR2 FYNNEI. Deletions cut 4 bases from V and 8 bases from J, with 17 bases between. The CDR3 sequence is 14 residues long. CDR3 coding DNA: TGTGCCAGCAGTGGTCGGGACACACCTATGGGCTACACCTTC. Translated: CASSGRDTPMGYTF.

The V call is TRBV4-1, the J call TRBJ1-5; D is perhaps TRBD1 (6 bases). Trimming pared 4 bases from V and 5 bases from J, leaving 15 bases between. Germline assignment: CDR1 MGHRA and CDR2 YSYEKL. The CDR3 contains 15 residues. The CDR3 DNA sequence: TGCGCCAGCAGCCCGTTCAGGGGCCCGTATCAGCCCCAGCATTTT. Translation: CASSPFRGPYQPQHF.

This clonotype has just one count. This chain joins TRBV9 and TRBJ2-2; perhaps TRBD2 as D (5 bases). Trimming cost V 1 base and J 4 bases, with 14 bases left between them. Germline V gene data show CDR1 as SGDLS and CDR2 as YYNGEE. This CDR3 comprises 16 residues. This CDR3 reads CASSVQAAAGTGELFF. The CDR3 coding sequence is TGTGCCAGCAGCGTACAAGCGGCCGCCGGCACCGGGGAGCTGTTTTTT. The full variable domain, completed using reference TRBV9 and TRBJ2-2, is DSGVTQTPKHLITATGQRVTLRCSPRSGDLSVYWYQQSLDQGLQFLIQYYNGEERAKGNILERFSAQQFPDLHSELNLSSLELGDSALYFCASSVQAAAGTGELFFGEGSRLTVL.

The rearrangement joins TRBV4-3 to TRBJ2-7; 13 nucleotides line up with TRBD2. Germline V CDR1 and CDR2: LGHNA, YSLEER. The V and J ends lost 3 bases and 3 bases, in that order; junction bases with no gene match: 5. CDR3 size: 16 residues. CDR3 DNA: TGCGCCAGCAGCCACCCCTGGACTAGCGGGGGCTACGAGCAGTACTTC. This encodes CASSHPWTSGGYEQYF.

The chain has TRBV20-1 and TRBJ2-7, with D possibly matching TRBD2 (5 bases). Germline assignment: CDR1 DFQATT and CDR2 SNEGSKA (reference sequence). The CDR3 runs 13 residues. V gave up 3 bases and J gave up 0 bases, with 9 bases separating them. The CDR3 nucleotides are TGCAGTGCTAGTAGCGAGAACTCCTACGAGCAGTACTTC. This sequence encodes CSASSENSYEQYF.

The V gene is TRBV11-2, the J gene TRBJ2-5; 7 positions agree with TRBD2. The V gene end was trimmed by 5 bases and the J gene end by 7 bases; junction bases not matched to a gene: 10. In germline, CDR1 is SGHAT, CDR2 FQNNGV. CDR3 length equals 14 residues. The CDR3 DNA is TGTGCCAGCAGCGCACAAGCTGGGGGGGGGACCCAGTACTTC. Protein: CASSAQAGGGTQYF.

This chain joins TRBV6-5 and TRBJ2-5; D gene uncertain. This CDR3 is built from 13 residues. In germline, CDR1 is MNHEY, CDR2 SVGAGI. V was trimmed by 0 bases and J by 12 bases, leaving 14 bases between them. The CDR3 DNA follows: TGTGCCAGCAGTTACTCGAATGGCGGAGAAAAGTACTTC. Encoded protein: CASSYSNGGEKYF.

This rearrangement joins TRBV7-2 to TRBJ2-4; tentative D call: TRBD1 (6 bases). V lost 1 base to trimming and J lost 8 bases, with 9 bases between them. The CDR3 spans 13 residues. From germline, CDR1 is SGHTA and CDR2 FQGNSA. In DNA form, the CDR3 reads TGTGCCAGCAGCTTAGAACAGGGCGACATTCAGTACTTC. Translated, it gives CASSLEQGDIQYF.